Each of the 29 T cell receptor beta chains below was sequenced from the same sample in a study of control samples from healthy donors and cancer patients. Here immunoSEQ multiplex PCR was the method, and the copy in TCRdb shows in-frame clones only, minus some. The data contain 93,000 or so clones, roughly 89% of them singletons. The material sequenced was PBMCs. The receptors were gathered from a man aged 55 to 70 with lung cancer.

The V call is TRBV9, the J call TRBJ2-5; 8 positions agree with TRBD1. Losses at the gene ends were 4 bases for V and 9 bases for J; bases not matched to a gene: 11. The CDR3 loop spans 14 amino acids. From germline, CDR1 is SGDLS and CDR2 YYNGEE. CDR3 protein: CASSPWTGKGAQYF. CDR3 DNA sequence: TGTGCCAGCAGCCCCTGGACAGGGAAGGGGGCCCAGTACTTC.

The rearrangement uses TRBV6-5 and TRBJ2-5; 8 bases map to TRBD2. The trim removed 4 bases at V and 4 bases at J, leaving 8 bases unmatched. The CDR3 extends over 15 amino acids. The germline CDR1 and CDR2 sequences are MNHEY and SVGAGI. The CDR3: CASSSGTGGRETQYF. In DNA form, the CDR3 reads TGTGCCAGCAGTTCTGGAACGGGGGGGCGAGAGACCCAGTACTTC.

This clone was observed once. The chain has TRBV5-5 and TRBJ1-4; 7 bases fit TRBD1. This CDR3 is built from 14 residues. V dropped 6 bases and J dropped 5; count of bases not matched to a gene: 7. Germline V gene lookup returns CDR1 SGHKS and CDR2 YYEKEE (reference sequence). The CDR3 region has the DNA TGTGCCAGCAAGGCCCAGGGGGGGAATGAAAAACTGTTTTTT. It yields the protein CASKAQGGNEKLFF.

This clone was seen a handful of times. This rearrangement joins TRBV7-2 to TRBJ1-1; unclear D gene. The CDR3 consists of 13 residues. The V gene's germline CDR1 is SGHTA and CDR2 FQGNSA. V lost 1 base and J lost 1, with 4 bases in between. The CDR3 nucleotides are TGTGCCAGCAGCTTAGACACGAACACTGAAGCTTTCTTT. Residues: CASSLDTNTEAFF.

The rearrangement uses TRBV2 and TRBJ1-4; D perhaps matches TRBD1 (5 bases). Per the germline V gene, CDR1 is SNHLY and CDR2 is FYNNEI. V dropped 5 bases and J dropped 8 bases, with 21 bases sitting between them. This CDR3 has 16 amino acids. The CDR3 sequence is CASSSMSRETGEKLFF. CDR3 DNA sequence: TGTGCCAGCAGTTCCATGTCCAGGGAGACGGGCGAAAAACTGTTTTTT.

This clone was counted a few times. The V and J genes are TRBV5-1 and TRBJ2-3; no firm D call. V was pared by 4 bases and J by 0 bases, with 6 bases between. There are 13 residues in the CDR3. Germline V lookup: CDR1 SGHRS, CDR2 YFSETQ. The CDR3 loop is CASSDLSTDTQYF. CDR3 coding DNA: TGCGCCAGCAGCGACCTTAGCACAGATACGCAGTATTTT.

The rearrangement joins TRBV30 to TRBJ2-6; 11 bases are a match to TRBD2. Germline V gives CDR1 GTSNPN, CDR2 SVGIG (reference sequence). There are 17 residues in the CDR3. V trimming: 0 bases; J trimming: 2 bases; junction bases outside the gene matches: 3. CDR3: CAWSVQLAGAGANVLTF. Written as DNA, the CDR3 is TGTGCCTGGAGTGTACAACTAGCGGGAGCTGGGGCCAACGTCCTGACTTTC.

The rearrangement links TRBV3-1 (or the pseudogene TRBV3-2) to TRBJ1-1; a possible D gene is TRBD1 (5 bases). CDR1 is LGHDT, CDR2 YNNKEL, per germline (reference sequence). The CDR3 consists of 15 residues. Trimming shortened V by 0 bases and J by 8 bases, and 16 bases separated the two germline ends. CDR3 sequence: CASSQDHRVWGEAFF. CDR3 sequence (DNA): TGTGCCAGCAGCCAAGATCACCGAGTCTGGGGGGAAGCTTTCTTT.

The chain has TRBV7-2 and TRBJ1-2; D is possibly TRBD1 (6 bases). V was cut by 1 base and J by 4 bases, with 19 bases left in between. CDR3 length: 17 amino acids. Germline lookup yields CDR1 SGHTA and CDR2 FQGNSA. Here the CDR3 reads CASSLGAAGQLFYGYTF. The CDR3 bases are TGTGCCAGCAGCTTAGGAGCGGCTGGACAGCTATTCTATGGCTACACCTTC.

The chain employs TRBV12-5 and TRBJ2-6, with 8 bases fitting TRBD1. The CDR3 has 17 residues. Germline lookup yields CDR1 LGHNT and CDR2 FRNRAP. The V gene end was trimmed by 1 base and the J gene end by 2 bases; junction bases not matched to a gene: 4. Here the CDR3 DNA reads TGTGCTAGTGGTTTGGACAGGGGGATTACTGGGGCCAACGTCCTGACTTTC. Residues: CASGLDRGITGANVLTF.

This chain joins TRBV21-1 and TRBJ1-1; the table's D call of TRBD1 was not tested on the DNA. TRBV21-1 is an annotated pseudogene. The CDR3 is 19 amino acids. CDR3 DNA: TGTGCCAGCAGCGCTCAAAACCCGGGACAGGGAGTTATGAACACTGAAGCTTTCTTT. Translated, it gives CASSAQNPGQGVMNTEAFF.

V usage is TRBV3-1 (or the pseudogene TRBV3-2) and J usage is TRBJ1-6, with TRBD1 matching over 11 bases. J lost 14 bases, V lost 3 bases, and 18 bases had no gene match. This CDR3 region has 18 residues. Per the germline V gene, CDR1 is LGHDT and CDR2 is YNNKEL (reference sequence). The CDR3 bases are TGTGCCAGCAGCCACCGGACAGGGGGCCCTGCTGGAATTTCGACCCTCCACTTT. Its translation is CASSHRTGGPAGISTLHF.

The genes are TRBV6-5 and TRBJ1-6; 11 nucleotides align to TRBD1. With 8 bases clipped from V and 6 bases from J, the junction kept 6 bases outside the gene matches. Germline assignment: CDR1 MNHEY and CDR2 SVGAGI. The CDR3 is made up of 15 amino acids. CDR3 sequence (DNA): TGTGCCAGCCCCGGGACAGGGGGTTTTAATTCACCCCTCCACTTT. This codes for CASPGTGGFNSPLHF.

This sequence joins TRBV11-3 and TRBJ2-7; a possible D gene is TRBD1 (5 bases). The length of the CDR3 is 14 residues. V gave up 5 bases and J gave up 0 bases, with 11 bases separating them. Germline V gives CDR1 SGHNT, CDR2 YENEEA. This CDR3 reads CASSQGVNSYEQYF. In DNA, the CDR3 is TGTGCCAGCAGCCAAGGGGTCAACTCCTACGAGCAGTACTTC.

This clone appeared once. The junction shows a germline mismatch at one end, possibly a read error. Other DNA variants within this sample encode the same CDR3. The CDR3 sequence is CASSLDGISGVESQHF. CDR3 in DNA: TGCGCCAGCAGCTTAGACGGGATTTCGGGGGTTGAATCCCAGCATTTT. The chain uses TRBV7-2 and TRBJ1-5; possibly TRBD1 for D (5 bases). The CDR3 is 16 residues long. Looked up from germline, CDR1 is SGHTA and CDR2 is FQGNSA.

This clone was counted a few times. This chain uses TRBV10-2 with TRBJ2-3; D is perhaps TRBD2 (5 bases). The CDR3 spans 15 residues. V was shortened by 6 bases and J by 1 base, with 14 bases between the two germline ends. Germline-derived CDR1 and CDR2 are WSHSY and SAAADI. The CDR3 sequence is CASRVVDSRTDTQYF. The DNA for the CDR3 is TGCGCCAGCAGAGTCGTGGACTCACGCACAGATACGCAGTATTTT.

Written as DNA, the CDR3 is TGTGCCAGCAGCTTAGCGGTAGGAGCTAATGAAAAACTGTTTTTT. It codes for CASSLAVGANEKLFF. This chain links TRBV7-9 with TRBJ1-4, with D unclear. Trimming pared 0 bases from V and 3 bases from J, leaving 8 bases between. This CDR3 comprises 15 residues. Germline V lookup: CDR1 SEHNR, CDR2 FQNEAQ (reference sequence). The full variable domain, completed using reference TRBV7-9 and TRBJ1-4, is DTGVSQNPRHKITKRGQNVTFRCDPISEHNRLYWYRQTLGQGPEFLTYFQNEAQLEKSRLLSDRFSAERPKGSFSTLEIQRTEQGDSAMYLCASSLAVGANEKLFFGSGTQLSVL.

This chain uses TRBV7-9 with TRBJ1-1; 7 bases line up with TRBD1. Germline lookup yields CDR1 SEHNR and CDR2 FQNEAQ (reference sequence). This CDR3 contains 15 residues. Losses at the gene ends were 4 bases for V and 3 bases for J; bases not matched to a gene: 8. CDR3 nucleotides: TGTGCCAGCAGCTCAGGGGACAGCCAACACACTGAAGCTTTCTTT. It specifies CASSSGDSQHTEAFF.

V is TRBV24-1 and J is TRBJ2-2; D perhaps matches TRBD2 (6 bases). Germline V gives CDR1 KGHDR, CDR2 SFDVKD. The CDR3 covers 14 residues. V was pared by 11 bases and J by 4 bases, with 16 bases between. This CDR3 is CAISPGLPTGELFF. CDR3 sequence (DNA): TGTGCCATCTCGCCGGGACTTCCCACCGGGGAGCTGTTTTTT.

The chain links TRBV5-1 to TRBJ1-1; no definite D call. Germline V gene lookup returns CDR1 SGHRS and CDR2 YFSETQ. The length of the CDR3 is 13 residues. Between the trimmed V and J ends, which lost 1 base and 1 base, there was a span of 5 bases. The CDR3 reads CASSLNRNTEAFF. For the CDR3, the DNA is TGCGCCAGCAGCTTGAACCGGAACACTGAAGCTTTCTTT. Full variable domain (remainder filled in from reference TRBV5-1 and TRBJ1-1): KAGVTQTPRYLIKTRGQQVTLSCSPISGHRSVSWYQQTPGQGLQFLFEYFSETQRNKGNFPGRFSGRQFSNSRSEMNVSTLELGDSALYLCASSLNRNTEAFFGQGTRLTVV.

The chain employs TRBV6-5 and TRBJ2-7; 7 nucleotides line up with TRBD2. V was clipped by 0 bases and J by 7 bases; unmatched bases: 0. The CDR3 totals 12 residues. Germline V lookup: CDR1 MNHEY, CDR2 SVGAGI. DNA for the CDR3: TGTGCCAGCAGTTACTCGGGGGGGGAGCAGTACTTC. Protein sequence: CASSYSGGEQYF.

The CDR3 here is CASIPLVPTEQYV. The CDR3 nucleotides are TGTGCCAGCATTCCGCTGGTCCCAACCGAGCAGTACGTC. This chain connects TRBV2 to TRBJ2-7; D not resolved. The CDR3 is 13 residues long. Between the trimmed V and J ends, which lost 7 bases and 6 bases, there was a span of 16 bases. Germline CDR1 and CDR2: SNHLY and FYNNEI.

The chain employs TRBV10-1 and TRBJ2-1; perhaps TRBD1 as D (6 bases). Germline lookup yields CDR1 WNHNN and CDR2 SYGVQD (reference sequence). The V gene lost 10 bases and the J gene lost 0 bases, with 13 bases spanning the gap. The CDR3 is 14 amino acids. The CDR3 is CATSQGSSYNEQFF. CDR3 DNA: TGCGCCACCTCGCAGGGGAGCTCCTACAATGAGCAGTTCTTC.

The CDR3: CATSRGVTDGAFF. The CDR3 region has the DNA TGTGCCACCAGCAGAGGGGTGACAGACGGAGCTTTCTTT. The chain is built from TRBV15 and TRBJ1-1, with D maybe TRBD1 (5 bases). CDR3 length: 13 amino acids. V lost 1 base and J lost 10, with 13 bases in between. Germline V lookup: CDR1 LNHNV, CDR2 YYDKDF (reference sequence).

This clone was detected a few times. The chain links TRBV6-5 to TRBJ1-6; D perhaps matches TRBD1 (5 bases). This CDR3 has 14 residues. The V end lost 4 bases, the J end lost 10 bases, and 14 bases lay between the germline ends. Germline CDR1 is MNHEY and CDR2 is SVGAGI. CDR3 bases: TGTGCCAGCAGTTCTCGTGGGGCGGACTCACCCCTCCACTTT. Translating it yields CASSSRGADSPLHF.

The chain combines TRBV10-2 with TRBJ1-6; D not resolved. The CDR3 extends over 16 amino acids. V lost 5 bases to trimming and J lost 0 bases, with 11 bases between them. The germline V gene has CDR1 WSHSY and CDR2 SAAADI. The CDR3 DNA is TGCGCCAGCAGTACTAGCTGGCTCTCCTATAATTCACCCCTCCACTTT. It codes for CASSTSWLSYNSPLHF.

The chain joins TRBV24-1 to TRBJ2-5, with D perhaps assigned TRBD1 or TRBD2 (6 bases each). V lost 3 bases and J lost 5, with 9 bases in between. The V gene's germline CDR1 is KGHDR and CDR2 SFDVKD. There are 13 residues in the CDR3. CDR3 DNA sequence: TGTGCCACCAGTGATGGGGGGCTTGAGACCCAGTACTTC. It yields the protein CATSDGGLETQYF.

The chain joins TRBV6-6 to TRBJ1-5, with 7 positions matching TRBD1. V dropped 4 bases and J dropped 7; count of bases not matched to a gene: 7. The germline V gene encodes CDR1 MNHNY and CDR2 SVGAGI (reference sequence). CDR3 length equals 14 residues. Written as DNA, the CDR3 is TGTGCCAGCAGTTTACAGGGGACGGGCCAGCCCCAGCATTTT. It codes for CASSLQGTGQPQHF.

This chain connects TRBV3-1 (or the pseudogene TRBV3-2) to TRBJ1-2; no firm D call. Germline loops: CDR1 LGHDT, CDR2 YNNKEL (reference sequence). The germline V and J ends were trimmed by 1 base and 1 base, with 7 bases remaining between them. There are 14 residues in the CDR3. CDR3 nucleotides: TGTGCCAGCAGCCAAGCTAACCTTAACTATGGCTACACCTTC. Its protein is CASSQANLNYGYTF.